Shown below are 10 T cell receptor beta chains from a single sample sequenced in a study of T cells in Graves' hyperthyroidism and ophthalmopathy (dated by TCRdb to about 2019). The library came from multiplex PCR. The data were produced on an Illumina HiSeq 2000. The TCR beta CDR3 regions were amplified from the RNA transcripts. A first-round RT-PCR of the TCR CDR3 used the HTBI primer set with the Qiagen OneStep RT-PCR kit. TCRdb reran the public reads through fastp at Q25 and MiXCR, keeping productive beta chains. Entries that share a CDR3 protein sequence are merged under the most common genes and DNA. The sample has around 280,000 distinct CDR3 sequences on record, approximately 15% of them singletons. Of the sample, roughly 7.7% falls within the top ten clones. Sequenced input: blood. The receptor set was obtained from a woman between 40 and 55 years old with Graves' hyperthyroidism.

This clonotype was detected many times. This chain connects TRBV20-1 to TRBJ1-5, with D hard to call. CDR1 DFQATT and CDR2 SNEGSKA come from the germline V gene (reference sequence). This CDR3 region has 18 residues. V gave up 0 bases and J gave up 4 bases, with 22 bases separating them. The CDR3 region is CSARDSWGNSQLNQPQHF. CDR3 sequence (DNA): TGCAGTGCTAGAGATTCTTGGGGTAACAGTCAACTTAATCAGCCCCAGCATTTT.

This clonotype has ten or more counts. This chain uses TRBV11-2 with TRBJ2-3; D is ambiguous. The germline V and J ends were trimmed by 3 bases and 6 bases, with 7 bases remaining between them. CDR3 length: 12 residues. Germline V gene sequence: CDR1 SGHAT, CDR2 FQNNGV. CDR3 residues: CASSFRWDTQYF. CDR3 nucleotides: TGTGCCAGCAGCTTCCGTTGGGATACGCAGTATTTT.

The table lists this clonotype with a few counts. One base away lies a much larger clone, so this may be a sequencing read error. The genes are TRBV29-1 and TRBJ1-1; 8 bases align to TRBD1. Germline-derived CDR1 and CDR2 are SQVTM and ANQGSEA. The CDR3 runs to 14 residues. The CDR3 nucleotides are TGCAGCGTTGAAGATCCGAACAGGGGGGGTGGTGCTCTCTTT. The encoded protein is CSVEDPNRGGGALF. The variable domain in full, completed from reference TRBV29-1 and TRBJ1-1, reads SAVISQKPSRDICQRGTSLTIQCQVDSQVTMMFWYRQQPGQSLTLIATANQGSEATYESGFVIDKFPISRPNLTFSTLTVSNMSPEDSSIYLCSVEDPNRGGGALFGQGTRLTVV.

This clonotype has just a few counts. The DNA for the CDR3 is TGTGCCAGCAGTTCTGAAACTAGCGGGCGCTCCTACGAGCAGTACTTC. Amino acids: CASSSETSGRSYEQYF. J is TRBJ2-7 and V is TRBV6-1; the match to TRBD2 covers 9 bases. This CDR3 has 16 amino acids. The trim removed 5 bases at V and 0 bases at J, leaving 8 bases unmatched. CDR1 and CDR2 (germline): MNHNS, SASEGT.

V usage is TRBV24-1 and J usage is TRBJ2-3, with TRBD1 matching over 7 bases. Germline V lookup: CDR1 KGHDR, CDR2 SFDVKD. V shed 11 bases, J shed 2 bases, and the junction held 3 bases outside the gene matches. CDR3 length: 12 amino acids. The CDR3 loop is CAIGTDTDTQYF. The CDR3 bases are TGTGCCATAGGGACAGACACAGATACGCAGTATTTT.

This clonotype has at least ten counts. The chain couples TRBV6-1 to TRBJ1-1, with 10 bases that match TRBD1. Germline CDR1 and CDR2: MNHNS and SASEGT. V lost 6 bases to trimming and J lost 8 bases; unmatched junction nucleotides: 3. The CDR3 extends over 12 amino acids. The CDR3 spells CASRRGQGEAFF. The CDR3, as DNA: TGTGCCAGCAGGCGGGGACAGGGGGAAGCTTTCTTT.

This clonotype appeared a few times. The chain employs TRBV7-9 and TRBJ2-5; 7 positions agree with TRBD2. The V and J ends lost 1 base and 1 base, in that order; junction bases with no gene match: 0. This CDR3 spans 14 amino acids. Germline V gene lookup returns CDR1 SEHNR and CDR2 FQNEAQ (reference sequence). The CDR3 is CASSLERGQETQYF. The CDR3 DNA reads TGTGCCAGCAGCTTAGAGCGGGGCCAAGAGACCCAGTACTTC.

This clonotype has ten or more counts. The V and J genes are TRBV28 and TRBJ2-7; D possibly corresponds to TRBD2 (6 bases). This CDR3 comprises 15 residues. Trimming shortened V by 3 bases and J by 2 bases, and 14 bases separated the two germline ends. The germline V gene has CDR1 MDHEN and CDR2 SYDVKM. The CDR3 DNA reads TGTGCCAGCAGTTTCCGGGACTTCACCGCCTACGAGCAGTACTTC. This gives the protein CASSFRDFTAYEQYF.

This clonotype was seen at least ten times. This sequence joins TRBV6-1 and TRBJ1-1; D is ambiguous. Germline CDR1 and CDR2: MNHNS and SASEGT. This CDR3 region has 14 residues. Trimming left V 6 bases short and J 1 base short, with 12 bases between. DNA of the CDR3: TGTGCCAGCAGACATTCAGACGGGAACACTGAAGCTTTCTTT. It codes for CASRHSDGNTEAFF.

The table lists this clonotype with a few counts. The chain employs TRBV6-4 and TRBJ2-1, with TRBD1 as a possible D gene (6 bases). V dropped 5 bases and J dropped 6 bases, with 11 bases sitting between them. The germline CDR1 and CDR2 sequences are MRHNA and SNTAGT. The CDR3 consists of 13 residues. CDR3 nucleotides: TGTGCCAGCAGTCAAAAGGACAGCAATGAGCAGTTCTTC. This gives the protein CASSQKDSNEQFF.